One and the same sample provided the 24 T cell receptor beta chains below, sequenced in a study of cytomegalovirus exposure and HLA in healthy donors. Produced via immunoSEQ multiplex PCR; TCRdb's table is partial and in-frame only. The top ten clones hold approximately 7.7% of a sample with 180,000 or so clones, approximately 86% of them seen once. The sequencing input was PBMCs. Source of these receptors: a man under 40 in good health and CMV-seropositive.

V usage is TRBV7-2 and J usage is TRBJ1-2, with TRBD1 matching over 7 bases. J lost 7 bases, V lost 4 bases, and 15 bases had no gene match. CDR3 length: 16 amino acids. Germline CDR1 and CDR2: SGHTA and FQGNSA. CDR3 sequence (DNA): TGTGCCAGCAGCTCCTCTTTAAGCAGGGGGGCGTTTGGCTACACCTTC. Protein: CASSSSLSRGAFGYTF.

The chain employs TRBV7-2 and TRBJ2-1, with a tentative D call TRBD1 (6 bases). This CDR3 has 17 residues. Germline CDR1 is SGHTA and CDR2 is FQGNSA. The V end was cut by 8 bases, the J end by 0 bases, with 20 bases between. This CDR3 reads CASGRSGVPSSYNEQFF. The DNA for the CDR3 is TGTGCCAGCGGACGATCAGGGGTCCCGAGCTCCTACAATGAGCAGTTCTTC.

This clone occurred once. The rearrangement links TRBV27 to TRBJ2-4; TRBD1 matches 9 bases. The CDR3 is 13 amino acids. From germline, CDR1 is MNHEY and CDR2 SMNVEV (reference sequence). V lost 6 bases, J lost 6 bases, and 3 bases stayed unmatched. In nucleotides, the CDR3 is TGTGCCAGCAGGGGACAGGGAGGAAACATTCAGTACTTC. Translating gives CASRGQGGNIQYF.

The chain combines TRBV28 with TRBJ2-1, with 14 bases matching TRBD2. CDR1 is MDHEN and CDR2 is SYDVKM in the germline V gene. The CDR3 runs to 14 residues. V shed 9 bases and J 7 bases; nucleotides not matched to a gene: 5. Here the CDR3 DNA reads TGTGCCAGTCTCGGGACTAGCGGGAGTAATGAGCAGTTCTTC. Its translation: CASLGTSGSNEQFF.

The chain carries TRBV5-1 and TRBJ2-7; 11 bases fit TRBD1. V lost 8 bases to trimming and J lost 4 bases; unmatched junction nucleotides: 5. CDR1 and CDR2 from the germline V gene are SGHRS and YFSETQ. The CDR3 has 13 amino acids. CDR3 DNA sequence: TGCGCCAGTACGGGACAGGGGGTATACGAGCAGTACTTC. This gives the protein CASTGQGVYEQYF.

This clone was seen once. In DNA form, the CDR3 reads TGTGCCAGTAGTCTCTACGGGTCTGGAAAAGCAGATACGCAGTATTTT. Translation gives CASSLYGSGKADTQYF. The V and J genes are TRBV19 and TRBJ2-3; the D is unclear. The CDR3 totals 16 residues. Germline V gene data show CDR1 as LNHDA and CDR2 as SQIVND (reference sequence). V lost 5 bases and J 4 bases, leaving 19 bases between the germline ends.

DNA of the CDR3: TGTGCCAGCAGTGCCATGGGGACAGGGACTTTTGGCTACACCTTC. Its translation: CASSAMGTGTFGYTF. The gene calls are TRBV6-1 and TRBJ1-2; 9 nucleotides align to TRBD1. The CDR3 length is 15 residues. J gave up 7 bases and V 4 bases, and 10 bases lay outside the gene matches. CDR1 and CDR2 (germline): MNHNS, SASEGT.

This clone was counted a single time. This chain joins TRBV6-5 and TRBJ1-4; the D gene is possibly TRBD1 (5 bases). Trimming removed 4 bases from V and 10 bases from J, with 10 bases in between. CDR3 length equals 12 residues. Germline lookup yields CDR1 MNHEY and CDR2 SVGAGI. CDR3 sequence (DNA): TGTGCCAGCAGTTCGGCGGGGGGAAAACTGTTTTTT. This translates into CASSSAGGKLFF.

This clone appeared once. The CDR3 DNA sequence: TGTGCCAGCTCCCGCGGGGGGTATGAGCAGTACTTC. It encodes CASSRGGYEQYF. The gene calls are TRBV18 and TRBJ2-7; TRBD2 matches 8 bases. V dropped 6 bases and J dropped 7; count of bases not matched to a gene: 5. Germline V gene data show CDR1 as KGHSH and CDR2 as LQKENI. The CDR3 is made up of 12 amino acids.

The chain carries TRBV7-2 and TRBJ2-7; 10 bases align to TRBD1. This CDR3 spans 15 amino acids. CDR1 SGHTA and CDR2 FQGNSA come from the germline V gene. V lost 2 bases and J lost 2; bases outside the gene matches: 3. DNA of the CDR3: TGTGCCAGCAGCTTACCGGGACAGGGGACCTACGAGCAGTACTTC. It specifies CASSLPGQGTYEQYF.

The rearrangement uses TRBV10-1 and TRBJ2-7; D call uncertain. Germline assignment: CDR1 WNHNN and CDR2 SYGVQD (reference sequence). The CDR3 length is 11 residues. V lost 10 bases to trimming and J lost 3 bases, with 10 bases between them. The CDR3 loop reads CANVLFYEQYF. The CDR3 DNA follows: TGCGCCAATGTTTTATTCTACGAGCAGTACTTC.

The CDR3 coding sequence is TGCGCCAGCAGCCAAGGCTGGACAGGGCAAGAGACCCAGTACTTC. This sequence encodes CASSQGWTGQETQYF. This chain links TRBV4-1 with TRBJ2-5; 8 nucleotides agree with TRBD1. The CDR3 is 15 amino acids. V dropped 1 base and J dropped 2; count of bases not matched to a gene: 3. Germline V gene sequence: CDR1 MGHRA, CDR2 YSYEKL.

The DNA of the CDR3 is TGCGCCAGCAGCTTGGAGGCGGGGACCCCCTACGAGCAGTACTTC. Translating gives CASSLEAGTPYEQYF. The chain uses TRBV5-1 and TRBJ2-7; maybe TRBD2 (6 bases). This CDR3 is built from 15 residues. Germline values: CDR1 SGHRS, CDR2 YFSETQ. The germline V and J ends were trimmed by 0 bases and 2 bases, with 12 bases remaining between them. The whole variable domain, remainder taken from reference TRBV5-1 and TRBJ2-7, is KAGVTQTPRYLIKTRGQQVTLSCSPISGHRSVSWYQQTPGQGLQFLFEYFSETQRNKGNFPGRFSGRQFSNSRSEMNVSTLELGDSALYLCASSLEAGTPYEQYFGPGTRLTVT.

The chain uses TRBV7-9 and TRBJ2-7; 8 nucleotides line up with TRBD1. CDR3 length: 15 amino acids. From germline, CDR1 is SEHNR and CDR2 FQNEAQ (reference sequence). V shed 5 bases, J shed 6 bases, and the junction held 12 bases outside the gene matches. The CDR3 region is CASSPAGTGGSEQYF. The CDR3, as DNA: TGTGCCAGCAGCCCCGCCGGGACAGGAGGGTCCGAGCAGTACTTC. Full variable domain (remainder filled in from reference TRBV7-9 and TRBJ2-7): DTGVSQNPRHKITKRGQNVTFRCDPISEHNRLYWYRQTLGQGPEFLTYFQNEAQLEKSRLLSDRFSAERPKGSFSTLEIQRTEQGDSAMYLCASSPAGTGGSEQYFGPGTRLTVT.

The V gene is TRBV19, the J gene TRBJ2-1, with D possibly being TRBD1 (6 bases). CDR1 LNHDA and CDR2 SQIVND come from the germline V gene (reference sequence). CDR3 length: 13 residues. V lost 6 bases to trimming and J lost 10 bases, with 16 bases between them. CDR3 protein: CASSLVGGVEQFF. CDR3 DNA sequence: TGTGCCAGTAGCCTGGTAGGGGGAGTGGAGCAGTTCTTC.

The chain uses TRBV27 and TRBJ1-2, with unresolved D. Germline V gene lookup returns CDR1 MNHEY and CDR2 SMNVEV (reference sequence). The V end lost 4 bases, the J end lost 4 bases, and 13 bases lay between the germline ends. This CDR3 spans 14 amino acids. CDR3 bases: TGTGCCAGCAGTTCCCTAGGGTCGGGCTATGGCTACACCTTC. Translating it yields CASSSLGSGYGYTF.

The rearrangement uses TRBV9 and TRBJ1-1; D ambiguous. Germline CDR1 reads SGDLS; CDR2 reads YYNGEE. The length of the CDR3 is 12 residues. The ends were cut back, 3 bases at V and 3 bases at J, with 6 bases in the middle. This CDR3 is CASSAPDTEAFF. For the CDR3, the DNA is TGTGCCAGCAGCGCACCAGACACTGAAGCTTTCTTT.

V gene TRBV29-1 combines with J gene TRBJ2-7, with D perhaps TRBD1 (6 bases). The CDR3 is made up of 13 amino acids. V lost 1 base, J lost 7 bases, and 14 bases lay in between. Germline CDR1 is SQVTM and CDR2 is ANQGSEA. For the CDR3, the DNA is TGCAGCGTTGAAGTTGGGGGCTGGGGGGAGCAGTACTTC. It specifies CSVEVGGWGEQYF.

The V call is TRBV7-2, the J call TRBJ1-6; no clear D. Germline values: CDR1 SGHTA, CDR2 FQGNSA. The CDR3 contains 17 residues. Trimming took off 0 bases at V and 0 bases at J, with 9 bases between the two ends. DNA of the CDR3: TGTGCCAGCAGCTTAGCTGGCCTTAGCTCCTATAATTCACCCCTCCACTTT. The encoded protein is CASSLAGLSSYNSPLHF.

This clone was counted a single time. V usage is TRBV7-9 and J usage is TRBJ2-7, with D perhaps assigned TRBD1 or TRBD2 (5 bases each). CDR3 length: 14 amino acids. Between the trimmed V and J ends, which lost 3 bases and 0 bases, there was a span of 9 bases. Germline CDR1 SEHNR, CDR2 FQNEAQ (reference sequence). CDR3 amino acids: CASSLAGSSYEQYF. DNA for the CDR3: TGTGCCAGCAGCTTGGCAGGGAGCTCCTACGAGCAGTACTTC.

V gene TRBV6-1 combines with J gene TRBJ2-1, with a weak D call TRBD1 (5 bases). This CDR3 spans 13 amino acids. Trimming removed 1 base at V and 8 bases at J, with 9 bases between. Germline V CDR1 and CDR2: MNHNS, SASEGT. DNA of the CDR3: TGTGCCAGCAGTGAAGGACAGAGAGATGAGCAGTTCTTC. Amino acid sequence: CASSEGQRDEQFF.

V usage is TRBV9 and J usage is TRBJ2-1; D unclear. The germline V gene has CDR1 SGDLS and CDR2 YYNGEE. Trimming stripped 0 bases from V and 4 bases from J, with 11 bases between. The CDR3 spans 15 residues. The CDR3 is CASSVGASVYNEQFF. CDR3 coding DNA: TGTGCCAGCAGCGTAGGGGCAAGCGTTTACAATGAGCAGTTCTTC.

The rearrangement joins TRBV28 to TRBJ1-4; TRBD1 might be the D (5 bases). Looked up from germline, CDR1 is MDHEN and CDR2 is SYDVKM. The ends were cut back, 3 bases at V and 0 bases at J, with 8 bases in the middle. The CDR3 runs 15 residues. CDR3 loop: CASSFGGATNEKLFF. CDR3 DNA: TGTGCCAGCAGTTTTGGGGGTGCAACTAATGAAAAACTGTTTTTT.

The V gene is TRBV10-3, the J gene TRBJ1-1; TRBD1 agrees at 7 bases. J was trimmed by 3 bases and V by 10 bases; bases with no gene match: 8. Germline assignment: CDR1 ENHRY and CDR2 SYGVKD. The CDR3 is 13 residues long. The CDR3 loop is CATYGQEDTEAFF. DNA of the CDR3: TGTGCCACCTACGGACAGGAGGACACTGAAGCTTTCTTT.